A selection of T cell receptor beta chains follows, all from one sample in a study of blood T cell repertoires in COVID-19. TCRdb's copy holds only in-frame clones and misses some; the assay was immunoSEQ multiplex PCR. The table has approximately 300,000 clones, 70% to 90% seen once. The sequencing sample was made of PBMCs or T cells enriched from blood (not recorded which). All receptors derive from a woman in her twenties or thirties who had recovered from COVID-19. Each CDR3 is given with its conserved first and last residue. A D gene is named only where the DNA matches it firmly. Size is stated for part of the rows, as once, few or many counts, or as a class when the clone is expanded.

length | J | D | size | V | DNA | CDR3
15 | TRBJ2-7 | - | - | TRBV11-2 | TGTGCCAGCAGCTTAGCAGGGGGGCTTACCTACGAGCAGTACTTC | CASSLAGGLTYEQYF
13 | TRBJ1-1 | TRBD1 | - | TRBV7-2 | TGTGCCACCGCCAGACAGGGAGACACTGAAGCTTTCTTT | CATARQGDTEAFF
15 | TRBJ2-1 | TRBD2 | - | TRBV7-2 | TGTGCCAGCAGCTTAAGCGGGGGGGCCCACAATGAGCAGTTCTTC | CASSLSGGAHNEQFF
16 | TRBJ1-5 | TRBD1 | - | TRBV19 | TGTGCCAGTAGTTCACAGGGGCCGGGAAGCAATCAGCCCCAGCATTTT | CASSSQGPGSNQPQHF
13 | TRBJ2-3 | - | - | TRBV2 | TGTGCCAGCAGTGAACTCGGACTCCCCGCGCAGTATTTT | CASSELGLPAQYF
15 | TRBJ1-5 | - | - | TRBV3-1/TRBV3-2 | TGTGCCAGCAGCCCAACAGGGTCCCCTTCCTTGCCCCAGCATTTT | CASSPTGSPSLPQHF
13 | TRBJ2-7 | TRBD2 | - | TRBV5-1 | TGCGCCAGCAGCTCCGGGGGGGCGTACGAGCAGTACTTC | CASSSGGAYEQYF
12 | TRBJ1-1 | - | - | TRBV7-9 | TGTGCCAGCAGCTTAATTGCGACTGAAGCTTTCTTT | CASSLIATEAFF
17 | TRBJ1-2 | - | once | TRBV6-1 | TGTGCCAGCAGTGTCCTTAGCGGGCCCCATTCTAACTATGGCTACACCTTC | CASSVLSGPHSNYGYTF
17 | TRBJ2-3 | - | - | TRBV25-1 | TGTGCCAGCAGTGAAAGGAGAAGGGGATTGGGGACAGATACGCAGTATTTT | CASSERRRGLGTDTQYF
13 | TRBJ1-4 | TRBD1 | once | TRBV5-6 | TGTGCCAGCAGCCCCCCCCAGGGGGCTAAACTGTTTTTT | CASSPPQGAKLFF
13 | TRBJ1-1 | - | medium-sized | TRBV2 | TGTGCCAGCAGGGAAGGGGCTGGCACTGAAGCTTTCTTT | CASREGAGTEAFF
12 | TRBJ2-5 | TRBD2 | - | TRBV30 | TGTGCCTGGGGGGGGGAGGTTGAGACCCAGTACTTC | CAWGGEVETQYF
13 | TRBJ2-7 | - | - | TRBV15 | TGTGCCACCAGCAGATGGGGGGACTACGAGCAGTACTTC | CATSRWGDYEQYF
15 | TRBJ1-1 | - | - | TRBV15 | TGTGCCACCAGCAGACGCTCGGGGGTGAACACTGAAGCTTTCTTT | CATSRRSGVNTEAFF
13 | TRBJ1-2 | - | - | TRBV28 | TGTGCCAGCAGCCCGGGAGCTAACTATGGCTACACCTTC | CASSPGANYGYTF
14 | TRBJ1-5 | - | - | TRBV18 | TGTGCCAGCTCACCCCTCTACCAGGGCCAGCCCCAGCATTTT | CASSPLYQGQPQHF
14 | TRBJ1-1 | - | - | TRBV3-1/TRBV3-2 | TGTGCCAGCAGCCCGGGGGTTGGTCTGGCTGAAGCTTTCTTT | CASSPGVGLAEAFF
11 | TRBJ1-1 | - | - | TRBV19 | TGTGCCAGTGCCGTTGAGGCTGAAGCTTTCTTT | CASAVEAEAFF
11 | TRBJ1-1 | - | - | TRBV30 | TGTGCCTGGAAGACGGGCACTGAAGCTTTCTTT | CAWKTGTEAFF
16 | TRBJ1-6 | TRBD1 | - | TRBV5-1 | TGCGCCAGCAGCTTGGAGGCAGGGGGAGTGGAATCACCCCTCCACTTT | CASSLEAGGVESPLHF
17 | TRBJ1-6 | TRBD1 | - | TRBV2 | TGTGCCAGCAGTGAAGCAGGTAACAGGGGGTATAATTCACCCCTCCACTTT | CASSEAGNRGYNSPLHF
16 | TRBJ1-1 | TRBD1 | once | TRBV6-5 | TGTGCCAGCAGTTACTCCCGACAGGGGGATGGGACTGAAGCTTTCTTT | CASSYSRQGDGTEAFF
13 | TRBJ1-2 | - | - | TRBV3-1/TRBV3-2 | - | CASSQVGQGTNTF
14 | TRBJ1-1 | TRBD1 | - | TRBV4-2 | TGTGCCAGCAGCCCAGGGGGCATGAACACTGAAGCTTTCTTT | CASSPGGMNTEAFF
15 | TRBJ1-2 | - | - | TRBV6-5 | TGTGCCAGCAGTTACCGGACTACCAGGAGGCATGGCTACACCTTC | CASSYRTTRRHGYTF
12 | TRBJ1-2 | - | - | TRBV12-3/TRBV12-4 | TGTGCCAGCAGACCGACAGGCTATGGCTACACCTTC | CASRPTGYGYTF
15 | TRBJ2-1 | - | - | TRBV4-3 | TGCGCCAGCAGCCAAGTAGGGGACTCCTACAATGAGCAGTTCTTC | CASSQVGDSYNEQFF
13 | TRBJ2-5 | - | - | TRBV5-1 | TGCGCCAGCAGCTTGTCGCAGGCAGAGACCCAGTACTTC | CASSLSQAETQYF
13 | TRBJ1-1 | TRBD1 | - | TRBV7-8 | TGTGCCAGCAGCTGGGACAGGGGCTCTGAAGCTTTCTTT | CASSWDRGSEAFF
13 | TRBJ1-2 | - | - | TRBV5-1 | TGCGCCAGCAGCGTCGGGTCTAACTATGGCTACACCTTC | CASSVGSNYGYTF
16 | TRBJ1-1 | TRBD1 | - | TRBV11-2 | TGTGCCAGCCGGTCGAACAGGGGGCCGTTGAACACTGAAGCTTTCTTT | CASRSNRGPLNTEAFF
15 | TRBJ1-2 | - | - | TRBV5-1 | TGCGCCAGCAGCTTGAGCTTCGGGGTGGACCAGGGCTACACCTTC | CASSLSFGVDQGYTF
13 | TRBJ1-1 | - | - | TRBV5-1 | TGCGCCAGCGGGGAGCGGGGGAACACTGAAGCTTTCTTT | CASGERGNTEAFF
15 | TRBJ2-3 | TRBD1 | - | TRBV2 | TGTGCCAGCAGCCTCAGGGACAGTGGCACAGATACGCAGTATTTT | CASSLRDSGTDTQYF